This T cell receptor beta chain was retrieved from a study of blood T cell repertoires in COVID-19. Produced via immunoSEQ multiplex PCR; TCRdb's table is partial and in-frame only. This table holds some 410,000 clones, around 89% found once. Trimming at V came to 1 base and at J to 6 bases, leaving 15 bases not matched to a gene. The germline gives CDR1 SGHVS, CDR2 FNYEAQ. The CDR3 spans 18 residues. A single count supports this clone. Sequenced input: PBMCs or T cells enriched from blood (not recorded which). The chain couples TRBV7-6 to TRBJ2-1; 7 nucleotides align to TRBD1. This clonotype was sampled from a woman aged 25 to 39 with acute COVID-19. The CDR3 loop reads CASSLGFRVGTAINEQFF. The CDR3 bases are TGTGCCAGCAGCTTAGGATTTAGGGTAGGGACAGCGATCAATGAGCAGTTCTTC.